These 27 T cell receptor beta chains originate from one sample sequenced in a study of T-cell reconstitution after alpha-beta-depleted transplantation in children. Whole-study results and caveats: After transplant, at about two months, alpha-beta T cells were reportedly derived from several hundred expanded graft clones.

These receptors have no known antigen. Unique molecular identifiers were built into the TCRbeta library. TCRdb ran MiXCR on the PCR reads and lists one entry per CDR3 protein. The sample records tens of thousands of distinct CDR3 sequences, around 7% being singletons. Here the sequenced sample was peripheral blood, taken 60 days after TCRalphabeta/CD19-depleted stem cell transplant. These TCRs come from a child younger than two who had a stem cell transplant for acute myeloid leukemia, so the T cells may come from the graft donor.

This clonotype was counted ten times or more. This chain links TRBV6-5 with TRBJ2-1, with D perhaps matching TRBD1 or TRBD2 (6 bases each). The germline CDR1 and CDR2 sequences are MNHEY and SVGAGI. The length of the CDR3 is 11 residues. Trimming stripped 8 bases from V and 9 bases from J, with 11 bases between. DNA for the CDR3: TGTGCCAGCCTAGGGGGGCTTGAGCAGTTCTTC. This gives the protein CASLGGLEQFF.

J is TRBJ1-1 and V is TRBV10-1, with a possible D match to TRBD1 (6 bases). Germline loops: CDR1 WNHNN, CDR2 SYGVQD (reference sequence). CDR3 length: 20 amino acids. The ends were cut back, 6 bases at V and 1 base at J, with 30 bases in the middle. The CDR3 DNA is TGCGCCAGCAGAGGAGGGAGGTACCAACAGGGACCCTTGGCGAACACTGAAGCTTTCTTT. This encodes CASRGGRYQQGPLANTEAFF.

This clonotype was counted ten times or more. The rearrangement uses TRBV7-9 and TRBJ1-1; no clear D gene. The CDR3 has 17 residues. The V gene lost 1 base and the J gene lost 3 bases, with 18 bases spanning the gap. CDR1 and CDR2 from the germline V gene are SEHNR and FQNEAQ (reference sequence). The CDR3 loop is CASSLEKGFLGYTEAFF. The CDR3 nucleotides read TGTGCCAGCAGCTTAGAGAAAGGGTTTTTAGGGTACACTGAAGCTTTCTTT.

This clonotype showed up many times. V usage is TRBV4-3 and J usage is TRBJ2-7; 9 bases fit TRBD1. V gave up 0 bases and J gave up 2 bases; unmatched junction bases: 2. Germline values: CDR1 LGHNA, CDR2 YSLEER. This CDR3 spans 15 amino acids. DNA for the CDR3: TGCGCCAGCAGCCAAGAGCGACAGGGGGCCTACGAGCAGTACTTC. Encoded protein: CASSQERQGAYEQYF.

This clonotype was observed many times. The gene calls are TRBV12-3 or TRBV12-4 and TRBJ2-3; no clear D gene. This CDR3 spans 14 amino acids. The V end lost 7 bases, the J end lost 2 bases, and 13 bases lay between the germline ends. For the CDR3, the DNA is TGTGCCAGCACCCCCAGGCTCCTCACAGATACGCAGTATTTT. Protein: CASTPRLLTDTQYF.

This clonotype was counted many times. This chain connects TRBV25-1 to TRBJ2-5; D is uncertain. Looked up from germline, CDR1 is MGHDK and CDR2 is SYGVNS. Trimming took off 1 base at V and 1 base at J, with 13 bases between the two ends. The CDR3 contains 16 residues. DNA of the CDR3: TGTGCCAGCAGTGAATTAGACACGGGTATCCAAGAGACCCAGTACTTC. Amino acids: CASSELDTGIQETQYF.

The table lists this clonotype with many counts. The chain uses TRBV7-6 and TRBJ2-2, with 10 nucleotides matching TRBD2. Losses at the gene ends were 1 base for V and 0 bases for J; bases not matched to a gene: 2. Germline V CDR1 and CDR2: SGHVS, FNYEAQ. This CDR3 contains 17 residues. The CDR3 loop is CASSLGGTSANTGELFF. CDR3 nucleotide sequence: TGTGCCAGCAGCTTAGGCGGGACTAGCGCGAACACCGGGGAGCTGTTTTTT. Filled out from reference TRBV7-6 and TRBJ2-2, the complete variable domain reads GAGVSQSPRYKVTKRGQDVALRCDPISGHVSLYWYRQALGQGPEFLTYFNYEAQQDKSGLPNDRFSAERPEGSISTLTIQRTEQRDSAMYRCASSLGGTSANTGELFFGEGSRLTVL.

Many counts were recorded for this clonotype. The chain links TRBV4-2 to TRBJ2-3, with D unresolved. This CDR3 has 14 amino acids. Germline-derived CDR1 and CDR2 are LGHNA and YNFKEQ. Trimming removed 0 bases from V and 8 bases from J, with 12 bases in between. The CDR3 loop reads CASSQDLGYVTQYF. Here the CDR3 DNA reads TGTGCCAGCAGCCAAGATTTGGGCTATGTTACGCAGTATTTT.

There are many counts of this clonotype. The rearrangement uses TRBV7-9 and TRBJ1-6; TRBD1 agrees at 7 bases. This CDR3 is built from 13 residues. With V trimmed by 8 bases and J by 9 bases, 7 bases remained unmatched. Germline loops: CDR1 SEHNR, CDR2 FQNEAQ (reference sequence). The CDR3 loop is CASCDRAGSPLHF. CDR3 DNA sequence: TGTGCCAGCTGCGACAGGGCTGGTTCACCCCTCCACTTT. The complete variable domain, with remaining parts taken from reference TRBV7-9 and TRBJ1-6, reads DTGVSQNPRHKITKRGQNVTFRCDPISEHNRLYWYRQTLGQGPEFLTYFQNEAQLEKSRLLSDRFSAERPKGSFSTLEIQRTEQGDSAMYLCASCDRAGSPLHFGNGTRLTVT.

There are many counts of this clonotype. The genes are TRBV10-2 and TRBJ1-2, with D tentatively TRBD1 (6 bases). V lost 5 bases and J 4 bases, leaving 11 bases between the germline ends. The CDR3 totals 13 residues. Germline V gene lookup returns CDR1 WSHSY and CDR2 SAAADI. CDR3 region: CASSIDRFYGYTF. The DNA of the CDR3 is TGCGCCAGCAGTATAGACAGGTTCTATGGCTACACCTTC.

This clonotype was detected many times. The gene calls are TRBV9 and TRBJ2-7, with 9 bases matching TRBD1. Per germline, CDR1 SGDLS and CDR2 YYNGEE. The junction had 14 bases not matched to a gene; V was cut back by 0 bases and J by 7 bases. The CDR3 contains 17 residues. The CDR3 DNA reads TGTGCCAGCAGCGTAGGCGGTTGGGGGACAGGGACGAGGGAGCAGTACTTC. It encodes CASSVGGWGTGTREQYF.

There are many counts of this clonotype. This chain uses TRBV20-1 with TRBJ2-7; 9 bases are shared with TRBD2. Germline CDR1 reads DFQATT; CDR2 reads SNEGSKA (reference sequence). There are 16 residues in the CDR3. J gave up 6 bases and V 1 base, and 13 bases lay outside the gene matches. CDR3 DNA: TGCAGTGCTAGAGGAGGGGGGCGGGAGGGCCCCCTCGAGCAGTACTTC. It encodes CSARGGGREGPLEQYF.

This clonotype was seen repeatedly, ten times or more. DNA of the CDR3: TGTGCCAGCAGCTCCCGTTGGGGAGGCAAAAACATTCAGTACTTC. Translating it yields CASSSRWGGKNIQYF. The chain joins TRBV7-6 to TRBJ2-4; D perhaps matches TRBD2 (6 bases). With 4 bases removed from V and 3 bases from J, the gap between germline ends came to 13 bases. The CDR3 spans 15 residues. The germline gives CDR1 SGHVS, CDR2 FNYEAQ.

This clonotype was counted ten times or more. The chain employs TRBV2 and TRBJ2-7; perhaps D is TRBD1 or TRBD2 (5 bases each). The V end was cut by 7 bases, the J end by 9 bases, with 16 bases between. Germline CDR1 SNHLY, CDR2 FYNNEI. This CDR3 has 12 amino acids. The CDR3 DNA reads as TGTGCCAGCAAGAGGGGTAGAGTTGGGCAGTACTTC. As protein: CASKRGRVGQYF. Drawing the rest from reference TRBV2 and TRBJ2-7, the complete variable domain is EPEVTQTPSHQVTQMGQEVILRCVPISNHLYFYWYRQILGQKVEFLVSFYNNEISEKSEIFDDQFSVERPDGSNFTLKIRSTKLEDSAMYFCASKRGRVGQYFGPGTRLTVT.

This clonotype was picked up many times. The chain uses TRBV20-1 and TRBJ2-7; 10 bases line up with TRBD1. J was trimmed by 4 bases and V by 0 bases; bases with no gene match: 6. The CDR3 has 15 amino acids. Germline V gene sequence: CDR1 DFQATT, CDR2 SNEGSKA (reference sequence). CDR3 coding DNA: TGCAGTGCTAGAGATCGGGTGGACAGGGGGTACGAGCAGTACTTC. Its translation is CSARDRVDRGYEQYF.

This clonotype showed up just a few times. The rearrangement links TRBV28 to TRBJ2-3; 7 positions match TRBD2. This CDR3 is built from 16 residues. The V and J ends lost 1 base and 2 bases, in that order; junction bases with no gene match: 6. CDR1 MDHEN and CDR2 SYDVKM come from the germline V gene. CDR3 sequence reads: CASSLFSSGATDTQYF. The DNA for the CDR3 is TGTGCCAGCAGTTTATTCTCTAGCGGAGCCACAGATACGCAGTATTTT.

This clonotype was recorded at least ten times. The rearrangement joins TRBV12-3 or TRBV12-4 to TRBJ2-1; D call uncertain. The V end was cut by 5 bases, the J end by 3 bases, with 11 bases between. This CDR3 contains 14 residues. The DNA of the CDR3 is TGTGCCAGCAGTACGGCCTTAGGCTACAATGAGCAGTTCTTC. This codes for CASSTALGYNEQFF.

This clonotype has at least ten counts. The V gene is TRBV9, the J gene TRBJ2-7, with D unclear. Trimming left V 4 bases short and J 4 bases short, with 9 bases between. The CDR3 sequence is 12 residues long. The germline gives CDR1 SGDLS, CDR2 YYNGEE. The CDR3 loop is CASSPRPYEQYF. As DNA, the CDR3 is TGTGCCAGCAGCCCCCGGCCTTACGAGCAGTACTTC.

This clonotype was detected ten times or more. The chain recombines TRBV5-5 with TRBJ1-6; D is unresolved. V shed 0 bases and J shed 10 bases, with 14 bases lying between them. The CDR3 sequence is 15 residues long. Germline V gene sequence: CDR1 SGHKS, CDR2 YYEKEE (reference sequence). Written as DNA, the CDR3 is TGTGCCAGCAGCTTGGGGCGCCCATGGGAATCACCCCTCCACTTT. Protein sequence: CASSLGRPWESPLHF.

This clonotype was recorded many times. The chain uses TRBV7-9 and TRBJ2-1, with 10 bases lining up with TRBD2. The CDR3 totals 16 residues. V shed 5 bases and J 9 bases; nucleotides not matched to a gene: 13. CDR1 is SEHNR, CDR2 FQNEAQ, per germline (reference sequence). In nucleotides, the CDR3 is TGTGCCAGCAGCCGATTTATAAGCGGGGGGGCCCCTGAGCAGTTCTTC. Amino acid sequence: CASSRFISGGAPEQFF.

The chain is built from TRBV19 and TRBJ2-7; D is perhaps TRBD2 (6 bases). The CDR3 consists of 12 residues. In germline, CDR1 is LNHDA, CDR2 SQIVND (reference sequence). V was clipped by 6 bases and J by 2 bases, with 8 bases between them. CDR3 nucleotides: TGTGCCAGTAGCGGGAGCCCCTACGAGCAGTACTTC. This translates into CASSGSPYEQYF.

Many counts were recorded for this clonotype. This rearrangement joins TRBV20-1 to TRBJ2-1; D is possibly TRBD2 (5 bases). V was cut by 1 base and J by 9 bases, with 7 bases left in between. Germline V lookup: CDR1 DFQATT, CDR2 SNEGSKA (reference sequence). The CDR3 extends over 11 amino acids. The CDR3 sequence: CSARVAGEQFF. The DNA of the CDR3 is TGCAGTGCTAGAGTCGCGGGTGAGCAGTTCTTC.

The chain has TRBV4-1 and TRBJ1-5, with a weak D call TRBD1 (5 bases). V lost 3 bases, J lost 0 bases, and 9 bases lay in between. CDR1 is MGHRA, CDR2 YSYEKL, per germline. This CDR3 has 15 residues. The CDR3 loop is CASSHGTFSNQPQHF. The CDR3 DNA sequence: TGCGCCAGCAGCCACGGGACTTTTAGCAATCAGCCCCAGCATTTT.

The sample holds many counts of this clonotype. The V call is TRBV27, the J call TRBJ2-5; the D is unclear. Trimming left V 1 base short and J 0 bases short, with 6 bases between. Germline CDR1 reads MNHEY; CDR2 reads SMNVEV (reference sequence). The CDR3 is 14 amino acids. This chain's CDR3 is CASSLLHNQETQYF. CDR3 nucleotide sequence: TGTGCCAGCAGTTTATTGCATAACCAAGAGACCCAGTACTTC.

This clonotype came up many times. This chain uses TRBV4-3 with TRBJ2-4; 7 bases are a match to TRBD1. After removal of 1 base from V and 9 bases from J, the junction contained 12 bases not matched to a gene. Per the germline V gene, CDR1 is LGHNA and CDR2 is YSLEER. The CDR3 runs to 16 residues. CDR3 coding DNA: TGCGCCAGCAGCCAAGTTACAACAGATCCAGGGGGCATTCAGTACTTC. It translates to CASSQVTTDPGGIQYF.

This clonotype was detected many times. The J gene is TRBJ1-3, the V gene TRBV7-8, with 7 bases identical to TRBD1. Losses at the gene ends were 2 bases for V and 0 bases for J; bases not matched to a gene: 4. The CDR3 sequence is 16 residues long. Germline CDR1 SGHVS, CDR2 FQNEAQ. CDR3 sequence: CASSLRGTVSGNTIYF. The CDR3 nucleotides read TGTGCCAGCAGCTTACGAGGGACAGTCTCTGGAAACACCATATATTTT.

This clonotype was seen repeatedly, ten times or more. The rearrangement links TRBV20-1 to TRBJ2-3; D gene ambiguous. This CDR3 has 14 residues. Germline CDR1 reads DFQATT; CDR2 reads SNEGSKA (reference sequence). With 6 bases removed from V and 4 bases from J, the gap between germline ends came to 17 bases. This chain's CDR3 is CSARVPPPPDTQYF. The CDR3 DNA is TGCAGTGCCCGTGTCCCGCCCCCCCCAGATACGCAGTATTTT.